What follows are 7 T cell receptor beta chains derived from one specimen sequenced in a study of T cell repertoires in cytomegalovirus infection. MiXCR, applied by TCRdb to the reads, yields one record per CDR3 protein. The repertoire holds around 530,000 distinct CDR3 sequences, more than 20% seen once, with roughly an eighth in the top ten. Sequencing used PBMCs. These receptor sequences come from a human donor in good health (CMV status not recorded). Some clones in this sample may be carry-over from other donors' samples.

This clonotype has a count of ten or more. The chain links TRBV7-3 to TRBJ1-1, with a possible D match to TRBD1 (6 bases). The V and J ends lost 4 bases and 6 bases respectively, with 18 bases between them. Germline CDR1 reads SGHTA; CDR2 reads FQGTGA. This CDR3 comprises 15 residues. The CDR3 reads CASSSGGGRWAEAFF. The CDR3 DNA sequence: TGTGCCAGCAGCTCCGGGGGGGGGCGATGGGCTGAAGCTTTCTTT.

The chain uses TRBV29-1 and TRBJ2-3; perhaps TRBD1 as D (5 bases). The germline V gene encodes CDR1 SQVTM and CDR2 ANQGSEA. Trimming stripped 4 bases from V and 4 bases from J, with 15 bases between. The CDR3 extends over 14 amino acids. The CDR3 protein is CSVGSGAKSDTQYF. The CDR3 bases are TGCAGCGTTGGGTCTGGGGCGAAGTCAGATACGCAGTATTTT.

The chain links TRBV19 to TRBJ1-5, with D uncertain. The CDR3 has 16 residues. V was pared by 6 bases and J by 1 base, with 16 bases between. Germline CDR1 and CDR2: LNHDA and SQIVND (reference sequence). CDR3 residues: CASRKNPQVSNQPQHF. CDR3 sequence (DNA): TGTGCCAGTAGGAAGAACCCGCAGGTGAGCAATCAGCCCCAGCATTTT.

V usage is TRBV30 and J usage is TRBJ1-2, with D maybe TRBD1 (5 bases). The CDR3 runs to 14 residues. Trimming shortened V by 0 bases and J by 4 bases, and 12 bases separated the two germline ends. CDR1 and CDR2 (germline): GTSNPN, SVGIG (reference sequence). The DNA of the CDR3 is TGTGCCTGGAGTGTACAAGGGGCGGCCTATGGCTACACCTTC. This translates into CAWSVQGAAYGYTF.

This clonotype has a handful of counts. The V gene is TRBV6-2 or TRBV6-3, the J gene TRBJ2-7; TRBD2 aligns across 9 bases. Germline CDR1 MNHEY, CDR2 SVGEGT. V trimming: 3 bases; J trimming: 3 bases; junction bases outside the gene matches: 6. This CDR3 has 15 residues. The CDR3: CASSYPHSGSYEQYV. The CDR3 DNA follows: TGTGCCAGCAGTTATCCCCATAGCGGGAGCTACGAGCAGTACGTC.

The CDR3 coding sequence is TGCGCCAGCAGCTTGTCTAGCGGAGCGGCGAACACCGGGGAGCTGTTTTTT. The encoded protein is CASSLSSGAANTGELFF. The rearrangement links TRBV5-1 to TRBJ2-2; TRBD2 agrees at 7 bases. With 1 base clipped from V and 0 bases from J, the junction kept 6 bases outside the gene matches. The CDR3 sequence is 17 residues long. Germline CDR1 SGHRS, CDR2 YFSETQ.

This clonotype occurred a few times. The CDR3 protein is CASSPLTGLAGGMANEQFF. The CDR3, as DNA: TGTGCCAGTAGTCCCTTAACTGGGCTAGCGGGAGGAATGGCGAATGAGCAGTTCTTC. The chain uses TRBV19 and TRBJ2-1; the match to TRBD2 covers 11 bases. The length of the CDR3 is 19 residues. V shed 5 bases, J shed 7 bases, and the junction held 19 bases outside the gene matches. Germline loops: CDR1 LNHDA, CDR2 SQIVND (reference sequence).